This passage covers 28 T cell receptor beta chains from one sample sequenced in a study of cytomegalovirus exposure and HLA in healthy donors. PCR involved 60 Vbeta and 13 Jbeta primers. Sequencing was performed with immunoSEQ multiplex PCR; in TCRdb, only in-frame clones are kept and a portion is missing. Here the sample spans some 170,000 clones, approximately 80% being singletons. The sequencing input was PBMCs. These receptors were collected from a man aged 45-65 years in good health and CMV-seropositive.

The CDR3 protein is CASIQNPLAPWEQYF. CDR3 bases: TGTGCCAGCATCCAGAACCCACTAGCGCCCTGGGAGCAGTACTTC. The V call is TRBV6-1, the J call TRBJ2-7; 7 bases are a match to TRBD2. CDR3 length: 15 residues. The germline CDR1 and CDR2 sequences are MNHNS and SASEGT. V was clipped by 7 bases and J by 7 bases; unmatched bases: 16.

The CDR3 coding sequence is TGTGCCAGCAGAGATTCTCCGGGGACAGAAGCTTTCTTT. It translates to CASRDSPGTEAFF. This sequence joins TRBV28 and TRBJ1-1; TRBD1 is a possible D gene (6 bases). The CDR3 loop spans 13 amino acids. The ends were cut back, 6 bases at V and 8 bases at J, with 16 bases in the middle. The germline V gene encodes CDR1 MDHEN and CDR2 SYDVKM.

V gene TRBV7-6 combines with J gene TRBJ2-7, with 9 bases aligning to TRBD1. The trim removed 2 bases at V and 2 bases at J, leaving 7 bases unmatched. Looked up from germline, CDR1 is SGHVS and CDR2 is FNYEAQ. The CDR3 is 16 amino acids. CDR3 region: CASSLSGTGLAYEQYF. In nucleotides, the CDR3 is TGTGCCAGCAGCTTATCAGGGACAGGGCTGGCCTACGAGCAGTACTTC.

This clone was counted between two and nine times. DNA of the CDR3: TGTGCCAGCAGCTTAGAAGTGAGGCGGGAGCTGTTTTTT. Translated: CASSLEVRRELFF. The genes are TRBV7-6 and TRBJ2-2; D remains unclear. Germline V gene lookup returns CDR1 SGHVS and CDR2 FNYEAQ. Trimming removed 1 base at V and 9 bases at J, with 9 bases between. The CDR3 spans 13 residues.

The rearrangement joins TRBV10-3 to TRBJ1-1; 7 nucleotides line up with TRBD1. The junction had 7 bases not matched to a gene; V was cut back by 4 bases and J by 5 bases. Germline loops: CDR1 ENHRY, CDR2 SYGVKD. This CDR3 comprises 14 residues. The CDR3 nucleotides are TGTGCCATCAGTGTAGCAGGGGGAAGTACTGAAGCTTTCTTT. Translated, it gives CAISVAGGSTEAFF.

The chain recombines TRBV30 with TRBJ2-3; a weak D match, TRBD2 (6 bases). This CDR3 has 16 amino acids. V was cut by 0 bases and J by 0 bases, with 13 bases left in between. Germline V gene sequence: CDR1 GTSNPN, CDR2 SVGIG (reference sequence). CDR3 sequence (DNA): TGTGCCTGGAGTGTAGGTCTGCGGGGCAGCACAGATACGCAGTATTTT. Translation: CAWSVGLRGSTDTQYF.

Comment on this clone: At one boundary the junction diverges from the germline segment, which might be a read error. This chain connects TRBV5-1 to TRBJ2-6; D is perhaps TRBD2 (7 bases). There are 15 residues in the CDR3. Germline CDR1 SGHRS, CDR2 YFSETQ. CDR3 DNA: TGCGCCAGCAGCCCTCAGGGAGGGGGGGCCAACGGCCTGACTTTC. It is translated as CASSPQGGGANGLTF. The full variable domain, with the rest looked up from reference TRBV5-1 and TRBJ2-6, is KAGVTQTPRYLIKTRGQQVTLSCSPISGHRSVSWYQQTPGQGLQFLFEYFSETQRNKGNFPGRFSGRQFSNSRSEMNVSTLELGDSALYLCASSPQGGGANGLTFGAGSRLTVL.

The chain uses TRBV4-2 and TRBJ1-1, with D hard to call. The CDR3 spans 13 residues. V lost 1 base to trimming and J lost 3 bases, with 6 bases between them. The germline CDR1 and CDR2 sequences are LGHNA and YNFKEQ. The CDR3 loop reads CASSQAGYTEAFF. CDR3 sequence (DNA): TGTGCCAGCAGCCAAGCGGGGTACACTGAAGCTTTCTTT.

The chain combines TRBV5-4 with TRBJ1-6, with unresolved D. The CDR3 runs to 14 residues. Trimming removed 9 bases from V and 6 bases from J, with 16 bases in between. Germline V gene lookup returns CDR1 SGHNT and CDR2 YYREEE (reference sequence). The CDR3 here is CATREELGNSPLHF. For the CDR3, the DNA is TGTGCCACCCGGGAAGAATTAGGTAATTCACCCCTCCACTTT.

The J gene is TRBJ1-3, the V gene TRBV6-5; D may be TRBD1 (5 bases). The CDR3 sequence is 14 residues long. V lost 6 bases and J 4 bases, leaving 13 bases between the germline ends. Per the germline V gene, CDR1 is MNHEY and CDR2 is SVGAGI. The CDR3 DNA follows: TGTGCCAGCAGGGAACAGGATATCGGAAACACCATATATTTT. Protein product: CASREQDIGNTIYF.

This clone was seen a few times. The chain combines TRBV2 with TRBJ1-2; 7 nucleotides line up with TRBD1. V lost 9 bases to trimming and J lost 3 bases; unmatched junction nucleotides: 10. The CDR3 consists of 14 residues. In germline, CDR1 is SNHLY, CDR2 FYNNEI. The CDR3 spells CASIGQVSDYGYTF. The CDR3 nucleotides read TGTGCCAGTATAGGACAGGTGTCGGACTATGGCTACACCTTC.

Note on this clone: In the same sample, other DNA sequences code for this CDR3. The genes are TRBV6-5 and TRBJ2-1, with TRBD2 identical over 15 bases. The CDR3 runs to 15 residues. V shed 7 bases and J 5 bases; nucleotides not matched to a gene: 3. Germline CDR1 and CDR2: MNHEY and SVGAGI. In nucleotides, the CDR3 is TGTGCCAGCAAGGGGACTAGCGGGAGGCACAATGAGCAGTTCTTC. Amino acids: CASKGTSGRHNEQFF.

The V and J genes are TRBV23-1 and TRBJ2-1; tentative D call: TRBD2 (6 bases). TRBV23-1 is an open reading frame, and its role is uncertain. The V gene lost 2 bases and the J gene lost 2 bases, with 22 bases spanning the gap. This CDR3 spans 19 amino acids. The CDR3 sequence is CASSQPEDVEAGPYNEQFF. The CDR3 DNA sequence: TGCGCCAGCAGTCAACCCGAAGACGTCGAAGCGGGTCCCTACAATGAGCAGTTCTTC.

This sequence joins TRBV30 and TRBJ1-4; 9 bases agree with TRBD1. The length of the CDR3 is 14 residues. With V trimmed by 4 bases and J by 5 bases, 5 bases remained unmatched. The germline V gene encodes CDR1 GTSNPN and CDR2 SVGIG (reference sequence). The CDR3 bases are TGTGCCTGGACCGCTGGGACAGGGAATGAAAAACTGTTTTTT. Its translation is CAWTAGTGNEKLFF.

The chain recombines TRBV19 with TRBJ2-5; the match to TRBD2 covers 14 bases. V was pared by 5 bases and J by 4 bases, with 9 bases of the junction left unmatched. CDR3 length: 17 residues. Germline V gene lookup returns CDR1 LNHDA and CDR2 SQIVND (reference sequence). CDR3 amino acids: CASSRTSGGPTGETQYF. CDR3 nucleotide sequence: TGTGCCAGTAGTCGGACTAGCGGGGGGCCTACCGGAGAGACCCAGTACTTC. Full variable domain (missing parts from reference TRBV19 and TRBJ2-5): DGGITQSPKYLFRKEGQNVTLSCEQNLNHDAMYWYRQDPGQGLRLIYYSQIVNDFQKGDIAEGYSVSREKKESFPLTVTSAQKNPTAFYLCASSRTSGGPTGETQYFGPGTRLLVL.

The V gene is TRBV28, the J gene TRBJ1-4, with a possible D match to TRBD1 (5 bases). CDR1 and CDR2 (germline): MDHEN, SYDVKM. Trimming removed 6 bases at V and 4 bases at J, with 27 bases between. The CDR3 length is 19 residues. CDR3 DNA sequence: TGTGCCAGCAGAAAGCTGGGGGGGTCGGGGATGCCTTATAATGAAAAACTGTTTTTT. Translation gives CASRKLGGSGMPYNEKLFF.

The J gene is TRBJ2-7, the V gene TRBV4-3; TRBD2 might be the D (6 bases). Germline V lookup: CDR1 LGHNA, CDR2 YSLEER. The CDR3 consists of 16 residues. V lost 1 base to trimming and J lost 2 bases, with 15 bases between them. Written as DNA, the CDR3 is TGCGCCAGCAGCCAAGGTCGGACTACCCTAGCCTACGAGCAGTACTTC. Its translation is CASSQGRTTLAYEQYF.

The chain recombines TRBV7-2 with TRBJ1-5; no definite D call. The CDR3 has 13 residues. CDR1 is SGHTA, CDR2 FQGNSA, per germline. Between the trimmed V and J ends, which lost 3 bases and 9 bases, there was a span of 12 bases. CDR3 amino acids: CASSFEVDRPQHF. CDR3 sequence (DNA): TGTGCCAGCAGCTTCGAGGTTGATCGGCCCCAGCATTTT.

The V call is TRBV7-9, the J call TRBJ2-1; TRBD2 matches at 12 bases. Germline CDR1 is SEHNR and CDR2 is FQNEAQ (reference sequence). The CDR3 length is 16 residues. V was clipped by 5 bases and J by 4 bases; unmatched bases: 6. The DNA for the CDR3 is TGTGCCAGCAGCATTCTAGCGGGAGGGATATACAATGAGCAGTTCTTC. Its protein product is CASSILAGGIYNEQFF. Together with reference TRBV7-9 and TRBJ2-1, the CDR3 gives the full variable domain: DTGVSQNPRHKITKRGQNVTFRCDPISEHNRLYWYRQTLGQGPEFLTYFQNEAQLEKSRLLSDRFSAERPKGSFSTLEIQRTEQGDSAMYLCASSILAGGIYNEQFFGPGTRLTVL.

This clone has only a few counts. This rearrangement joins TRBV4-1 to TRBJ2-7; 8 positions agree with TRBD1. The CDR3 extends over 15 amino acids. The germline gives CDR1 MGHRA, CDR2 YSYEKL. With 1 base clipped from V and 4 bases from J, the junction kept 6 bases outside the gene matches. The CDR3 loop is CASSQGQGTGYEQYF. The DNA of the CDR3 is TGCGCCAGCAGCCAAGGACAGGGGACGGGGTACGAGCAGTACTTC.

The chain recombines TRBV15 with TRBJ1-2; weak D call: TRBD1 (5 bases). The V end was cut by 3 bases, the J end by 4 bases, with 15 bases between. The length of the CDR3 is 15 residues. CDR1 and CDR2 (germline): LNHNV, YYDKDF (reference sequence). This CDR3 reads CATSSRLGGPYGYTF. CDR3 in DNA: TGTGCCACCAGCAGCAGGCTCGGGGGTCCCTATGGCTACACCTTC. The full variable domain, rest sourced from reference TRBV15 and TRBJ1-2, is DAMVIQNPRYQVTQFGKPVTLSCSQTLNHNVMYWYQQKSSQAPKLLFHYYDKDFNNEADTPDNFQSRRPNTSFCFLDIRSPGLGDTAMYLCATSSRLGGPYGYTFGSGTRLTVV.

V usage is TRBV29-1 and J usage is TRBJ2-1; tentative D call: TRBD2 (6 bases). The CDR3 has 14 residues. CDR1 and CDR2 (germline): SQVTM, ANQGSEA. V was trimmed by 3 bases and J by 3 bases, leaving 12 bases between them. CDR3 DNA: TGCAGCGTTGATCGGCGGGATTTCTACAATGAGCAGTTCTTC. Residues: CSVDRRDFYNEQFF.

A remark on this clone: The same CDR3 is also encoded by other DNA sequences in this sample. The gene calls are TRBV5-1 and TRBJ1-1, with 7 nucleotides matching TRBD1. The CDR3 runs 14 residues. The V segment lost 3 bases and the J segment 0 bases; nucleotides outside the gene matches: 2. Looked up from germline, CDR1 is SGHRS and CDR2 is YFSETQ. For the CDR3, the DNA is TGCGCCAGCAGCTCGACAGGGATGAACACTGAAGCTTTCTTT. This sequence encodes CASSSTGMNTEAFF.

This chain links TRBV10-3 with TRBJ2-7, with a tentative D call TRBD1 (7 bases). The V end was cut by 8 bases, the J end by 6 bases, with 14 bases between. The V gene's germline CDR1 is ENHRY and CDR2 SYGVKD. The CDR3 contains 12 residues. The CDR3 region is CAIGRGDFEQYF. DNA of the CDR3: TGTGCCATCGGCAGGGGGGATTTCGAGCAGTACTTC.

V is TRBV5-3 and J is TRBJ1-3, with D uncertain. TRBV5-3 is an ORF for which the function is uncertain. The germline V and J ends were trimmed by 0 bases and 1 base, with 11 bases remaining between them. The CDR3 extends over 16 amino acids. CDR3 amino acids: CARSLAGWSSGNTIYF. CDR3 nucleotide sequence: TGTGCCAGAAGCTTGGCAGGTTGGTCTTCTGGAAACACCATATATTTT.

This clone has a single count. The chain joins TRBV15 to TRBJ1-2; D perhaps matches TRBD1 (6 bases). The V gene's germline CDR1 is LNHNV and CDR2 YYDKDF (reference sequence). There are 15 residues in the CDR3. V was pared by 4 bases and J by 7 bases, with 19 bases between. Here the CDR3 DNA reads TGTGCCACCAGCACGCGAGGCCCACAGGGCGGTGGCTACACCTTC. Translation: CATSTRGPQGGGYTF.

The chain uses TRBV6-5 and TRBJ2-3; 7 nucleotides match TRBD2. The CDR3 runs 15 residues. The V gene's germline CDR1 is MNHEY and CDR2 SVGAGI. V gave up 2 bases and J gave up 6 bases; unmatched junction bases: 8. The DNA for the CDR3 is TGTGCCAGCAGTTACGACGGCGGGAGCGGCGATACGCAGTATTTT. Its translation: CASSYDGGSGDTQYF.

This clone was counted only a few times. This sequence joins TRBV2 and TRBJ1-1; 9 positions match TRBD1. The CDR3 is made up of 14 amino acids. CDR1 and CDR2 from the germline V gene are SNHLY and FYNNEI. V shed 6 bases and J 4 bases; nucleotides not matched to a gene: 6. Here the CDR3 reads CASRVTGGPTEAFF. CDR3 DNA sequence: TGTGCCAGCAGGGTGACAGGGGGTCCCACTGAAGCTTTCTTT.